This T cell receptor (beta chain) is drawn from a study of T-cell reconstitution after alpha-beta-depleted transplantation in children. Molecular barcoding with unique molecular identifiers was used for the TCRbeta library. TCRdb ran MiXCR on the PCR reads and lists one entry per CDR3 protein. Here the sample spans about 110,000 distinct CDR3 sequences, around a tenth being singletons. V shed 1 base, J shed 8 bases, and the junction held 2 bases outside the gene matches. Germline CDR1 reads DFQATT; CDR2 reads SNEGSKA (reference sequence). The CDR3 spans 13 residues. The chain has TRBV20-1 and TRBJ1-4, with TRBD1 matching 9 bases. Sample: PBMCs, taken before TCRalphabeta/CD19-depleted stem cell transplant. This TCR derives from a boy between 2 and 10 years old with acute lymphoblastic leukemia, due to receive a stem cell transplant. CDR3 in amino acids: CSARGGTGEKLFF. The CDR3 nucleotides are TGCAGTGCTAGAGGAGGGACAGGGGAAAAACTGTTTTTT.